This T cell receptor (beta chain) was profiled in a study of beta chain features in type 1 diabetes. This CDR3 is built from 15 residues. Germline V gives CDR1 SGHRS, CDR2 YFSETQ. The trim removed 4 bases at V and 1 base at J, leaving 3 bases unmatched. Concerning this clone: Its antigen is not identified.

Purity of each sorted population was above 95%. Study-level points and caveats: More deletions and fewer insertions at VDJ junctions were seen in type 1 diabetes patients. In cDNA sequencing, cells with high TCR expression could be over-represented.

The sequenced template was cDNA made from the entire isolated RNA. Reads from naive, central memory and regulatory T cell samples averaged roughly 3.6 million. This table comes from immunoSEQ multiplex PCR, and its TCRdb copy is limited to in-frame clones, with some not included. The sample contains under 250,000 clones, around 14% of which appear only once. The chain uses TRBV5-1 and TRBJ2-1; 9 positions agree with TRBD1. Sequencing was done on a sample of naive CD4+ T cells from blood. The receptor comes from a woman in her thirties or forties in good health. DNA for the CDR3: TGCGCCAGCAGCGATGGACAGGGGTCCTACAATGAGCAGTTCTTC. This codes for CASSDGQGSYNEQFF.